Here is one TCR beta chain with its context. The data were obtained in a study of blood T cell repertoires in COVID-19. Overall study: Samples taken during acute and convalescent COVID-19 were collected in the United States, Italy and Spain. T cells, B-cell-depleted T cells, or PBMCs supplied cDNA or gDNA.

Trimming removed 1 base from V and 6 bases from J, with 16 bases in between. The CDR3 contains 15 residues. Germline loops: CDR1 MGHDK, CDR2 SYGVNS. How the authors handled the data: Amplification from reference gene primers served as the basis for estimated nucleated cell counts. TCRdb's copy holds only in-frame clones and misses some; the assay was immunoSEQ multiplex PCR. V, J and clone size derive from that table, while D and trimming were established from the DNA sequence. The table includes more than 140,000 clones, about four fifths detected once. The genes are TRBV25-1 and TRBJ2-7; TRBD1 is a possible D gene (6 bases). The sequence was obtained from a human donor in a cohort sampled during active COVID-19. Sequenced input: peripheral blood. The CDR3, as DNA: TGTGCCAGCAGTGAATTCGGGCACCTAGGGGGCGAGCAGTACTTC. Translating gives CASSEFGHLGGEQYF.